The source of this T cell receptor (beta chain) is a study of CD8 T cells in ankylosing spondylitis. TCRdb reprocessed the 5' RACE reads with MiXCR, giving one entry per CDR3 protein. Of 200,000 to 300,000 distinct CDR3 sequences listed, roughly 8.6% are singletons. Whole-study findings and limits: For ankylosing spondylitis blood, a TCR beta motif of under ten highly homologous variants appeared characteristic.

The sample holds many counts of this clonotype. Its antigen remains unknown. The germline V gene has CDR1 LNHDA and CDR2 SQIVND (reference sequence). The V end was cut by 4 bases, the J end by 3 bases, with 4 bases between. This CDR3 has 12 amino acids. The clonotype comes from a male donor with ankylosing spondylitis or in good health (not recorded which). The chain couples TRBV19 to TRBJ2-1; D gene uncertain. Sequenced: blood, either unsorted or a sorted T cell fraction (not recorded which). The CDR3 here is CASSNGYNEQFF. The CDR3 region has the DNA TGTGCCAGTAGTAACGGCTACAATGAGCAGTTCTTC.